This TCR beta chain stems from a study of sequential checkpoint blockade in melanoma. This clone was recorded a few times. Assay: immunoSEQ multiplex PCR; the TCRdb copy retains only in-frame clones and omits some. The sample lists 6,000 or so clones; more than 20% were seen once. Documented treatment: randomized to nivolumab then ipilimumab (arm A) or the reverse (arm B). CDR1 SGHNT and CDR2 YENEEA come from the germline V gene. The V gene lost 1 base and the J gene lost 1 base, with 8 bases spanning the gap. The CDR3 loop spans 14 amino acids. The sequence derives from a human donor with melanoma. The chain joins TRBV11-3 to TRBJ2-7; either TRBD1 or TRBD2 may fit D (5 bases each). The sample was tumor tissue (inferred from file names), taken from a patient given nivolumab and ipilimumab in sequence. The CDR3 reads CASSLGGSSYEQYF. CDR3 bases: TGTGCCAGCAGCTTAGGGGGGAGTTCCTACGAGCAGTACTTC. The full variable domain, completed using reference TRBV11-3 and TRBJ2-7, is EAGVVQSPRYKIIEKKQPVAFWCNPISGHNTLYWYLQNLGQGPELLIRYENEEAVDDSQLPKDRFSAERLKGVDSTLKIQPAELGDSAVYLCASSLGGSSYEQYFGPGTRLTVT.